This passage covers 9 T cell receptor beta chains from one sample sequenced in a study of blood T cell repertoires in COVID-19. The data were produced by immunoSEQ multiplex PCR, yet TCRdb's version contains in-frame clones alone and is incomplete. The data contain just over 300,000 clones, 87% of them singletons. The sample consisted of peripheral blood. The source is a man between 18 and 35 years old with active or convalescent COVID-19.

This chain links TRBV25-1 with TRBJ2-1; D is perhaps TRBD1 (6 bases). This CDR3 has 12 residues. V was trimmed by 10 bases and J by 13 bases, leaving 20 bases between them. Germline CDR1 is MGHDK and CDR2 is SYGVNS. The chain's CDR3 is CANKNPGQEQFF. Written as DNA, the CDR3 is TGTGCCAATAAAAATCCGGGACAAGAACAGTTCTTC.

V usage is TRBV7-6 and J usage is TRBJ2-1; possibly TRBD2 for D (5 bases). Trimming took 5 bases from V and 8 from J, leaving 25 bases between them. This CDR3 region has 17 residues. Per the germline V gene, CDR1 is SGHVS and CDR2 is FNYEAQ. CDR3 DNA: TGTGCCAGCAGCCTAGGACTCGCCGGATCTCGGCGCGATGAGCAGTTCTTC. Its translation: CASSLGLAGSRRDEQFF.

The chain links TRBV3-1 (or the pseudogene TRBV3-2) to TRBJ2-5, with a weak D call TRBD1 (6 bases). This CDR3 region has 16 residues. Trimming cost V 0 bases and J 7 bases, with 18 bases left between them. CDR1 LGHDT and CDR2 YNNKEL come from the germline V gene (reference sequence). CDR3 region: CASSQDLTGRSGTQYF. CDR3 in DNA: TGTGCCAGCAGCCAAGATCTAACAGGGAGAAGCGGGACCCAGTACTTC.

The chain links TRBV6-5 to TRBJ2-1; 10 positions match TRBD2. This CDR3 comprises 12 residues. V lost 6 bases to trimming and J lost 8 bases; unmatched junction nucleotides: 1. In germline, CDR1 is MNHEY, CDR2 SVGAGI. CDR3 in DNA: TGTGCCAGCAGAACTAGCGGGGATGAGCAGTTCTTC. It encodes CASRTSGDEQFF.

The genes are TRBV7-9 and TRBJ2-3; no definite D call. The CDR3 covers 15 residues. Per germline, CDR1 SEHNR and CDR2 FQNEAQ (reference sequence). V was pared by 5 bases and J by 3 bases, with 15 bases between. The CDR3 sequence is CASSSSMGRTDTQYF. CDR3 DNA sequence: TGTGCCAGCAGCAGTAGTATGGGCCGGACAGATACGCAGTATTTT.

The rearrangement links TRBV10-1 to TRBJ1-1; 7 bases are a match to TRBD1. V dropped 7 bases and J dropped 3; count of bases not matched to a gene: 5. The CDR3 sequence is 13 residues long. Germline V gene data show CDR1 as WNHNN and CDR2 as SYGVQD (reference sequence). CDR3 residues: CASTEGAHTEAFF. DNA of the CDR3: TGCGCCAGCACGGAGGGGGCTCACACTGAAGCTTTCTTT.

This chain connects TRBV7-2 to TRBJ1-2, with TRBD1 matching over 7 bases. The CDR3 consists of 13 residues. The trim removed 4 bases at V and 6 bases at J, leaving 5 bases unmatched. CDR1 and CDR2 (germline): SGHTA, FQGNSA. CDR3 sequence (DNA): TGTGCCAGCAGCTCAACCGGGACAGATGGCTACACCTTC. Residues: CASSSTGTDGYTF.

CDR3 amino acids: CASSLGEGDEQFF. DNA for the CDR3: TGTGCCAGCAGCTTAGGAGAGGGGGATGAGCAGTTCTTC. The chain has TRBV7-9 and TRBJ2-1; D may be TRBD1 (6 bases). From germline, CDR1 is SEHNR and CDR2 FQNEAQ (reference sequence). The CDR3 is 13 amino acids. The V end was cut by 1 base, the J end by 8 bases, with 9 bases between.

The chain combines TRBV5-1 with TRBJ2-5, with a weak D call TRBD2 (7 bases). V shed 4 bases and J shed 5 bases, with 12 bases lying between them. The CDR3 loop spans 13 amino acids. CDR1 and CDR2 (germline): SGHRS, YFSETQ. The CDR3 spells CASSRGGGETQYF. The CDR3 region has the DNA TGCGCCAGCAGCAGGGGGGGCGGTGAGACCCAGTACTTC.